A selection of T cell receptor beta chains follows, all from one sample in a study of shared clonotypes between healthy human individuals. The data were produced by immunoSEQ multiplex PCR, yet TCRdb's version contains in-frame clones alone and is incomplete. The table has approximately 2.5 million clones, approximately 93% seen once. The material sequenced was naive CD4+ T cells from PBMCs. The receptors shown here come from a man aged 18 to 29 in good health. Some clones in this sample may be carry-over from other donors' samples. The CDR3 runs from the conserved cysteine through the conserved F or W. A D gene is named only where the DNA matches it firmly. For some rows the clone size is stated as once, few or many, or as a class when expanded; others skip it.

>-|TRBJ2-7|TRBD2|TRBV2
CASRATSGPYEQYF
TGTGCCAGCAGGGCGACTAGCGGACCCTACGAGCAGTACTTC
>-|TRBJ1-3|-|TRBV28
CASKRTDSGNTIYF
TGTGCCAGCAAACGGACGGACTCTGGAAACACCATATATTTT
>-|TRBJ2-7|-|TRBV30
CAWKVAYEQYF
TGTGCCTGGAAGGTGGCCTACGAGCAGTACTTC
>-|TRBJ2-4|-|TRBV7-2
CASSFGLAKNIQYF
TGTGCCAGCAGCTTTGGGCTAGCCAAAAACATTCAGTACTTC
>-|TRBJ2-5|TRBD1|TRBV9
CASSVGTQGASETQYF
TGTGCCAGCAGCGTAGGGACACAGGGGGCCAGTGAGACCCAGTACTTC
>-|TRBJ2-7|-|TRBV7-3
CASSLQSGFYEQYF
TGTGCCAGCAGCTTACAGTCCGGTTTCTACGAGCAGTACTTC
>-|TRBJ1-4|-|TRBV5-8
CASSHKRAPGNEKLFF
TGTGCCAGCAGCCACAAAAGGGCTCCAGGGAATGAAAAACTGTTTTTT
>-|TRBJ1-1|-|TRBV7-2
CASRTNLGGNTEAFF
TGTGCCAGCAGGACCAACCTCGGGGGGAACACTGAAGCTTTCTTT
>-|TRBJ1-1|-|TRBV28
CASSVAALSTEAFF
TGTGCCAGCAGCGTCGCCGCCTTGAGCACTGAAGCTTTCTTT
>-|TRBJ1-1|-|TRBV28
CASRGDFRDTEAFF
TGTGCCAGCAGGGGGGACTTCCGGGACACTGAAGCTTTCTTT
>-|TRBJ2-5|-|TRBV7-9
CASSLGPKETQYF
TGTGCCAGCAGCCTCGGGCCCAAAGAGACCCAGTACTTC
>few|TRBJ1-1|-|TRBV13
CASSGPGRGTEAFF
TGTGCCAGCAGCGGCCCGGGGCGGGGCACTGAAGCTTTCTTT
>-|TRBJ2-3|-|TRBV4-3
CASSQNGMRGSDTQYF
TGCGCCAGCAGCCAAAACGGGATGAGGGGGTCAGATACGCAGTATTTT
>-|TRBJ2-3|TRBD1|TRBV6-4
CASSDSPTGDGTDTQYF
TGTGCCAGCAGTGACTCGCCCACAGGGGATGGCACAGATACGCAGTATTTT
>-|TRBJ2-3|-|TRBV6-5
CASSYVGGPTGDTQYF
TGTGCCAGCAGTTACGTGGGAGGACCCACGGGAGATACGCAGTATTTT
>once|TRBJ2-1|TRBD2|TRBV7-3
CASRLAGGPRNEQFF
TGTGCCAGCAGACTAGCGGGAGGGCCTCGGAATGAGCAGTTCTTC
>-|TRBJ2-1|-|TRBV7-9
CASSASGRGFVADEQFF
TGTGCCAGCAGCGCGTCGGGTAGGGGATTCGTCGCGGATGAGCAGTTCTTC
>-|TRBJ2-7|TRBD2|TRBV2
CASAGLAGAEQYF
TGTGCCAGTGCGGGACTAGCGGGAGCCGAGCAGTACTTC
>-|TRBJ1-2|-|TRBV5-1
CASSLEVGGYGYTF
TGCGCCAGCAGCTTGGAGGTTGGGGGATATGGCTACACCTTC
>once|TRBJ2-2|TRBD2|TRBV7-3
CASRKRLGTSESNTGELFF
TGTGCCAGCAGGAAACGTCTTGGGACTAGCGAGAGTAACACCGGGGAGCTGTTTTTT
>-|TRBJ2-3|-|TRBV6-5
CASSYSRYSTDTQYF
TGTGCCAGCAGTTACTCGAGGTACTCCACAGATACGCAGTATTTT
>-|TRBJ2-3|-|TRBV2
CASLIQGDTQYF
TGTGCCAGCCTCATCCAGGGGGATACGCAGTATTTT
>-|TRBJ2-3|-|TRBV4-2
CASSSGTPDTQYF
TGTGCCAGCAGCTCTGGGACACCCGATACGCAGTATTTT
>-|TRBJ2-7|-|TRBV4-2
CASSQASYEQYF
TGTGCCAGCAGCCAAGCCTCCTACGAGCAGTACTTC
>-|TRBJ2-3|-|TRBV7-9
CASSPQGGTDTQYF
TGTGCCAGCAGCCCTCAAGGTGGCACAGATACGCAGTATTTT
>-|TRBJ2-4|TRBD2|TRBV5-1
CASTSGEAKNIQYF
TGCGCCAGCACCAGCGGGGAGGCTAAAAACATTCAGTACTTC
>-|TRBJ2-5|TRBD2|TRBV11-2
CASSRQTSGISSETQYF
TGTGCCAGCAGCCGTCAGACTAGCGGGATTAGTTCGGAGACCCAGTACTTC